Presented here are 8 T cell receptor beta chains from one specimen sequenced in a study of shared clonotypes between healthy human individuals. Assay used: immunoSEQ multiplex PCR; TCRdb lists only in-frame clones, some missing. Here the sample spans around 2,000,000 clones, 85% to 95% being singletons. As defined, naive CD8 cells were CD45RO-negative and positively selected for CCR7, with terminally differentiated effector memory CD45RA+ cells excluded. Sample: naive CD8+ T cells sorted from blood. These TCRs come from a man between 18 and 29 years old in good health.

This chain joins TRBV5-6 and TRBJ2-1; TRBD2 aligns across 9 bases. From germline, CDR1 is SGHDT and CDR2 YYEEEE. This CDR3 is 17 amino acids long. Trimming cost V 1 base and J 4 bases; bases outside gene matches: 9. CDR3 sequence: CASSLWVSGSSYNEQFF. The DNA for the CDR3 is TGTGCCAGCAGCTTGTGGGTTAGCGGGAGTTCTTACAATGAGCAGTTCTTC. Supplemented by reference TRBV5-6 and TRBJ2-1, the full variable domain reads DAGVTQSPTHLIKTRGQQVTLRCSPKSGHDTVSWYQQALGQGPQFIFQYYEEEERQRGNFPDRFSGHQFPNYSSELNVNALLLGDSALYLCASSLWVSGSSYNEQFFGPGTRLTVL.

The table lists this clone with a count of one. V usage is TRBV19 and J usage is TRBJ2-5, with 8 bases lining up with TRBD1. This CDR3 spans 15 amino acids. V trimming: 3 bases; J trimming: 1 base; junction bases outside the gene matches: 4. From germline, CDR1 is LNHDA and CDR2 SQIVND (reference sequence). The CDR3: CASSIDRGPQETQYF. CDR3 bases: TGTGCCAGTAGTATTGACAGGGGCCCCCAAGAGACCCAGTACTTC.

The chain carries TRBV21-1 and TRBJ2-7. TRBV21-1 is marked as a pseudogene. The CDR3 sequence is 16 residues long. This chain's CDR3 is CASSKALWGCFYEQYF. CDR3 DNA: TGTGCCAGCAGCAAAGCGCTTTGGGGATGCTTTTACGAGCAGTACTTC.

For this clone: Germline and junction disagree at one end, which may indicate a read error. The chain carries TRBV7-7 and TRBJ2-2, with 9 bases that match TRBD2. Germline V lookup: CDR1 SSHAT, CDR2 FNYEAQ (reference sequence). This CDR3 contains 15 residues. The CDR3 nucleotides are TGTGCTAGCAGCTTAGCGGGAGAGCGGACCGGGGAGCTGTTTTTT. Its translation is CASSLAGERTGELFF.

The chain has TRBV11-2 and TRBJ2-1, with 16 bases matching TRBD2. This CDR3 has 17 amino acids. The V gene's germline CDR1 is SGHAT and CDR2 FQNNGV. V was pared by 6 bases and J by 6 bases, with 8 bases of the junction left unmatched. CDR3 sequence: CASRGLAGGPRLNEQFF. The CDR3 nucleotides are TGTGCCAGCAGGGGACTAGCGGGAGGGCCACGCCTCAATGAGCAGTTCTTC.

The V call is TRBV6-6, the J call TRBJ2-2, with TRBD1 identical over 7 bases. The CDR3 loop spans 14 amino acids. CDR1 and CDR2 from the germline V gene are MNHNY and SVGAGI (reference sequence). With 5 bases clipped from V and 4 bases from J, the junction kept 4 bases outside the gene matches. The CDR3 sequence: CASSKGQFTGELFF. The CDR3 DNA is TGTGCCAGCAGTAAGGGACAGTTCACCGGGGAGCTGTTTTTT.

This clone was recorded a few times. Additional DNA sequences in this sample encode the identical CDR3. V and J are TRBV9 and TRBJ2-7; D may be TRBD2 (7 bases). The CDR3 totals 14 residues. Looked up from germline, CDR1 is SGDLS and CDR2 is YYNGEE. The ends were cut back, 0 bases at V and 2 bases at J, with 9 bases in the middle. In DNA, the CDR3 is TGTGCCAGCAGCGTAGAGGGGGGGACCTACGAGCAGTACTTC. Its protein is CASSVEGGTYEQYF.

Concerning this clone: At the DNA level, this CDR3 is encoded by other sequences in the same sample as well. The chain uses TRBV4-1 and TRBJ2-3, with D hard to call. The length of the CDR3 is 14 residues. Germline-derived CDR1 and CDR2 are MGHRA and YSYEKL. Between the trimmed V and J ends, which lost 0 bases and 1 base, there was a span of 5 bases. CDR3 residues: CASSQDPRTDTQYF. For the CDR3, the DNA is TGCGCCAGCAGCCAAGATCCCCGCACAGATACGCAGTATTTT.